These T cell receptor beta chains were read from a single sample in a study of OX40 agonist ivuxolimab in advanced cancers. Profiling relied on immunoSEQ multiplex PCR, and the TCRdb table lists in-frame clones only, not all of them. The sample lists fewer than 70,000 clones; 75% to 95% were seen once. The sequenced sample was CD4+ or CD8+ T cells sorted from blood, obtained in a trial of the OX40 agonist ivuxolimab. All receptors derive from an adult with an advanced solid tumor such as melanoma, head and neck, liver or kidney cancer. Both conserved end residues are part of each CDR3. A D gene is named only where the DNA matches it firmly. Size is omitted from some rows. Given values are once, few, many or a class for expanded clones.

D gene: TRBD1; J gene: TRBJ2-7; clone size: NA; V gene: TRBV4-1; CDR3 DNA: TGCGCCAGCAGCCAAGATGGGACAGGGGGCGACGAGCAGTACTTC; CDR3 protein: CASSQDGTGGDEQYF
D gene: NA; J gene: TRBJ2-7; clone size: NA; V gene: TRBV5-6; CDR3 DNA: TGTGCCAGCAGCGGCCGGAGGGCTCTCCAGTACGAGCAGTACTTC; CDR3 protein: CASSGRRALQYEQYF
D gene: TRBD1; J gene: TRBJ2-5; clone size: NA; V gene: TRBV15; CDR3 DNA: TGTGCCACCAGCAGAGGAGGGACAGCCCGGGAGACCCAGTACTTC; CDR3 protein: CATSRGGTARETQYF
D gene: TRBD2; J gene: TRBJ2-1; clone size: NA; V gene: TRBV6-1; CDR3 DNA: TGTGCCAGCAGTGAAGGGACGGGGGGCTACAATGAGCAGTTCTTC; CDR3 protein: CASSEGTGGYNEQFF
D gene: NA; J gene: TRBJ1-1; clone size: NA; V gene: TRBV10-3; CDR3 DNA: TGTGCCATCAGTGAAGGGAAAATGAACACTGAAGCTTTCTTT; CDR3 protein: CAISEGKMNTEAFF
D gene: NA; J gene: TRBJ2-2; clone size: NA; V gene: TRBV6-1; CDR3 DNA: TGTGCCAGCAGTGACAACCGAAACACCGGGGAGCTGTTTTTT; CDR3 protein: CASSDNRNTGELFF
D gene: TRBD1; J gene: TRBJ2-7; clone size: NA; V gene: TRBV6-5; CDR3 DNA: TGTGCCAGCAGTTTTGGACAGGGGGCCTACTACGAGCAGTACTTC; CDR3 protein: CASSFGQGAYYEQYF
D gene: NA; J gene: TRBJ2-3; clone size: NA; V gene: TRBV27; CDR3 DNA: TGTGCCAGCAGTTTATCGGGGAACAGAATGCTATCTAGCACAGATACGCAGTATTTT; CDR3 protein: CASSLSGNRMLSSTDTQYF
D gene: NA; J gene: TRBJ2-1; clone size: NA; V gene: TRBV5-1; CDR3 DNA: TGCGCCAGCAGCCAGGAGAACAATGAGCAGTTCTTC; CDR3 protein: CASSQENNEQFF
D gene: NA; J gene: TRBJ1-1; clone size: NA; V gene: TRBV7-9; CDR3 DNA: TGTGCCAGCACAACAGGGAGGACTGAAGCTTTCTTT; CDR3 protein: CASTTGRTEAFF
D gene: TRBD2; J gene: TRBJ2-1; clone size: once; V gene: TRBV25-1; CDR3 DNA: TGTGCCAGCAGCCCCGGGACTAGCGGATACAATGAGCAGTTCTTC; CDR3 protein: CASSPGTSGYNEQFF
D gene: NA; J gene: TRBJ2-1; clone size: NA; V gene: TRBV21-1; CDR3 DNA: TGTGCCAGCAGCCCTAAGCGGAGCGGGAGGTCCTACAATGAGCAGTTCTTC; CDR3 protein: CASSPKRSGRSYNEQFF
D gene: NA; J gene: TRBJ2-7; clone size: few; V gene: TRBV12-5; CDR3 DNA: TGTGCTAGTGGTTTAGGGACCTACGAGCAGTACTTC; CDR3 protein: CASGLGTYEQYF
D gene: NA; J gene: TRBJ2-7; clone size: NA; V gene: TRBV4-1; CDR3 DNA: TGCGCCAGCAGCCAAGATATCGTCGGTCGTTACTACGAGCAGTACTTC; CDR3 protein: CASSQDIVGRYYEQYF
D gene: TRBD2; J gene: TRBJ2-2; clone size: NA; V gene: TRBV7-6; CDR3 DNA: TGTGCCAGCAGCCCGGCCCGCGGGGGGATCGGGGAGCTGTTTTTT; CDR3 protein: CASSPARGGIGELFF
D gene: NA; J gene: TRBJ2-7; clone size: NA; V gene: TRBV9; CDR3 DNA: TGTGCCAGCAGCGAGGGGGGACTCCCGGGTGAGCAGTACTTC; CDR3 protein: CASSEGGLPGEQYF
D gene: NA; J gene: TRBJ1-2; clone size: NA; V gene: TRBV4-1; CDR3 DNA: TGCGCCAGCAGCCCCGAAACCACGGGGGGCTATGGCTACACCTTC; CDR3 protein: CASSPETTGGYGYTF
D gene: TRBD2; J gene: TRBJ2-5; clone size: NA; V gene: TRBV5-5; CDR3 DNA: TGTGCCAGCAGCTTCGGGACTAGCGGGAGGAAGTGGGAGACCCAGTACTTC; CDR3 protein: CASSFGTSGRKWETQYF
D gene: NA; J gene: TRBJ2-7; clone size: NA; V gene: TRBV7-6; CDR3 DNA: TGTGCCAGCAGCTTAGCGGGGTTCGGGGGTCCAGACTACGAGCAGTACTTC; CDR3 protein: CASSLAGFGGPDYEQYF
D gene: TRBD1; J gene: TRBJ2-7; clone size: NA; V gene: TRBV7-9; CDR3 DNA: TGTGCCAGCAGTTCCGGGACAGAGACCTACGAGCAGTACTTC; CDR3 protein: CASSSGTETYEQYF
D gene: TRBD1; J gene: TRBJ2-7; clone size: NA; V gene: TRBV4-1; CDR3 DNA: TGCGCCAGCAGCCACCACCCCCCGGGACAGGGCACCTACGAGCAGTACTTC; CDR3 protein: CASSHHPPGQGTYEQYF
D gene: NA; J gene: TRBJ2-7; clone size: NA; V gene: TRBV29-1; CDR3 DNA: TGCAGCGTTGTGTGGCAGAGTAGCTACGAGCAGTACTTC; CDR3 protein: CSVVWQSSYEQYF
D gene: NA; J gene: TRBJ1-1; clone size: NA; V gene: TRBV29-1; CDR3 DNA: TGCAGCGTTGATCGGGGCATTGAAGCTTTCTTT; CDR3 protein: CSVDRGIEAFF
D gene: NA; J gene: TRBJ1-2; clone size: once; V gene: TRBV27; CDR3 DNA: TGTGCCAGCAGTTCGGGCACGCACTACTATGGCTACACCTTC; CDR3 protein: CASSSGTHYYGYTF
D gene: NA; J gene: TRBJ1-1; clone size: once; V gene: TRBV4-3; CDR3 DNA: TGCGCCAGCAGCCAAGGGGAGGGGTTCACTGAAGCTTTCTTT; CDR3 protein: CASSQGEGFTEAFF
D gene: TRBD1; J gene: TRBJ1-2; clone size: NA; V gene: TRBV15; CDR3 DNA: TGCGCCACCAGCAGCACAGGGGGCTATGGCTACACCTTC; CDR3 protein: CATSSTGGYGYTF
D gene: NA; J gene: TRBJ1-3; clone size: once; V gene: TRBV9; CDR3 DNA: TGTGCCAGCAGCGTCTCTGGAAACACCATATATTTT; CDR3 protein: CASSVSGNTIYF
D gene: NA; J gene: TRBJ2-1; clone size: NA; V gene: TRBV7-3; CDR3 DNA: TGTGCCAGCAGCCCAAGGCAGCGGGTGGCCTACAATGAGCAGTTCTTC; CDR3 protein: CASSPRQRVAYNEQFF
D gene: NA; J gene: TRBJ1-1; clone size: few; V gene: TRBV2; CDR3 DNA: TGTGCCAGCAGTGCCAACCCATTTGGGGAAAATGAAGCTTTCTTT; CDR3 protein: CASSANPFGENEAFF
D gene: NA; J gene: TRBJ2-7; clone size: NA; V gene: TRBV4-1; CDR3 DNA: TGCGCCAGCAGCCAAGTCGGGGGAGGCCACGAGCAGTACTTC; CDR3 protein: CASSQVGGGHEQYF
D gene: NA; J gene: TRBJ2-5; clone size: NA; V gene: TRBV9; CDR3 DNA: TGTGCCAGCAGCGTAGGTGGACAAAAAAAAGAGACCCAGTACTTC; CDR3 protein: CASSVGGQKKETQYF
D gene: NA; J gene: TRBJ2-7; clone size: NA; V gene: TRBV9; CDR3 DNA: TGTGCCAGCAGCGGAATAGGTAGTCACGAGCAGTACTTC; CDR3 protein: CASSGIGSHEQYF
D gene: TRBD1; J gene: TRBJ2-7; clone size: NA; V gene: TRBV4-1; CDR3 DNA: TGCGCCAGCAGCCAGACGACAGGGGGAGCCTACGAGCAGTACTTC; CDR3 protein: CASSQTTGGAYEQYF
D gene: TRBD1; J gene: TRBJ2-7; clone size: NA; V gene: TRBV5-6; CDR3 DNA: TGTGCCAGCAGCTGGAAAAGACAGGGGGCGAACTACGAGCAGTACTTC; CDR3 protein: CASSWKRQGANYEQYF
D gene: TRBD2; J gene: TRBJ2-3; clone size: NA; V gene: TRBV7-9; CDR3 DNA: TGTGCCAGCAGCTTAGCGGCTAGCGGGAGGTCAGATACGCAGTATTTT; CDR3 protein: CASSLAASGRSDTQYF
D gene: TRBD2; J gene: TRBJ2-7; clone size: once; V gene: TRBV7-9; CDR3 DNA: TGTGCCACCTACTCGGCTAGCGGGACCACCTACGAGCAGTACTTC; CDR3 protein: CATYSASGTTYEQYF
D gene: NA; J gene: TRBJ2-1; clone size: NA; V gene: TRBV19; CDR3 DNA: TGTGCCAGTACGGGGACGGGCGGGCTGACCTACAATGAGCAGTTCTTC; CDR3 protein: CASTGTGGLTYNEQFF
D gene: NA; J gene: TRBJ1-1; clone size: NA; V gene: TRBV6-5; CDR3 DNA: TGTGCCAGCAGTTACCTCGCAGTCACGCTGAACACTGAAGCTTTCTTT; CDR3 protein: CASSYLAVTLNTEAFF
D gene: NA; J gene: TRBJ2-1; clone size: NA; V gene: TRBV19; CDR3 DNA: TGTGCCAGTAGTGCAACGGGGGGCCATGAGCAGTTCTTC; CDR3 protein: CASSATGGHEQFF
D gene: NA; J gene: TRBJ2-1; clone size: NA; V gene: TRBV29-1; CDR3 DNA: TGCAGCGTTGACGGGAGCAATGAGCAGTTCTTC; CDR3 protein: CSVDGSNEQFF
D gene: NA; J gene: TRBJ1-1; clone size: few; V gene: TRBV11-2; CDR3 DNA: TGTGCCAGCAGCCCGGGGGGCACTGAAGCTTTCTTT; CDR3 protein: CASSPGGTEAFF